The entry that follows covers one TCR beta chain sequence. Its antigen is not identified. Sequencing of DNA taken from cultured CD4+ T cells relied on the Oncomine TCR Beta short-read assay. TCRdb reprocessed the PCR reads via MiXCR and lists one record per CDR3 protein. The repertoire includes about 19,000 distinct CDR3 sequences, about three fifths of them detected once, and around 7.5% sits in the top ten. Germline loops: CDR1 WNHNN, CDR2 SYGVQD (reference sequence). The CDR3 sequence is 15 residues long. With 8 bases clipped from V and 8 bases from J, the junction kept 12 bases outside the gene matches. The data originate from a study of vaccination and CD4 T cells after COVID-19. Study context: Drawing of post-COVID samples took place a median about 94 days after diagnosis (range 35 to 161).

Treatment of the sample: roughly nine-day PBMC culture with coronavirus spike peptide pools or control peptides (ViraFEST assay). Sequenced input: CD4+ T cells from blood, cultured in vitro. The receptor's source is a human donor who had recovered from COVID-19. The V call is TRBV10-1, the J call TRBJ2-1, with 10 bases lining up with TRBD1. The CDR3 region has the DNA TGCGCCAGCGGGGAACCGGGACAGGGGATCGATGAGCAGTTCTTC. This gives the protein CASGEPGQGIDEQFF.